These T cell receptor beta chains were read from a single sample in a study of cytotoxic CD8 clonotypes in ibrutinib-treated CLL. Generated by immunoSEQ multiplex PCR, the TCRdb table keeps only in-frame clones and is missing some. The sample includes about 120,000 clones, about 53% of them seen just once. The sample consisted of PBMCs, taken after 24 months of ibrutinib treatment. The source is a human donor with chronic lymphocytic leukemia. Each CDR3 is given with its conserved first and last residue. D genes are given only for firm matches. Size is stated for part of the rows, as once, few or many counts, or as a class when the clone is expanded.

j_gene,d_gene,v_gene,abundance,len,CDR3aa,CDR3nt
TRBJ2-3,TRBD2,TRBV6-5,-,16,CASSYGLAGLTDTQYF,TGTGCCAGCAGTTACGGGCTAGCGGGCCTCACAGATACGCAGTATTTT
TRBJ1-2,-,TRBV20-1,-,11,CSATYRNGYTF,TGCAGTGCTACTTACAGGAATGGCTACACCTTC
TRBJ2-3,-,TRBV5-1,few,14,CASRGNGMTDTQYF,TGCGCCAGCAGAGGAAACGGGATGACAGATACGCAGTATTTT
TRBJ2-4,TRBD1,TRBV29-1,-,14,CSVEHRGHKNIQYF,TGCAGCGTTGAACACAGGGGGCACAAAAACATTCAGTACTTC
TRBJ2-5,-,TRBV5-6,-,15,CASSLGRQYQETQYF,TGTGCCAGCAGCTTGGGCAGGCAGTACCAAGAGACCCAGTACTTC
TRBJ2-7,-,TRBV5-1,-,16,CASSLAGASSSYEQYF,TGCGCCAGCAGCTTGGCCGGGGCTAGCAGCTCCTACGAGCAGTACTTC
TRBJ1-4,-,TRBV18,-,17,CASSPAADWVVNEKLFF,TGTGCCAGCTCACCCGCCGCAGACTGGGTGGTGAATGAAAAACTGTTTTTT
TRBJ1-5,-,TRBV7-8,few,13,CASSQTREQPQHF,TGTGCCAGCAGCCAAACCCGGGAACAGCCCCAGCATTTT
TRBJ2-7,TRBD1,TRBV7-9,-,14,CASSWTGDLDEQYF,TGTGCCAGCAGCTGGACAGGGGACCTCGACGAGCAGTACTTC
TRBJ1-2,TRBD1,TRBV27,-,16,CASSRTGGQGNYGYTF,TGTGCCAGCAGCAGGACAGGGGGCCAAGGGAACTATGGCTACACCTTC
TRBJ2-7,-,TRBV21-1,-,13,CASPRGGIYEQYF,TGTGCCAGCCCGAGGGGGGGCATATACGAGCAGTACTTC
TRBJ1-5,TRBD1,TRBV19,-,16,CASSARQGAGNQPQHF,TGTGCCAGTAGTGCGAGACAGGGGGCTGGCAATCAGCCCCAGCATTTT
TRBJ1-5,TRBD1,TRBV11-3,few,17,CASSSTGDRELNRPQHF,TGTGCCAGCAGCTCGACCGGGGACAGGGAACTTAATCGGCCCCAGCATTTT